This T cell receptor beta chain originates from a study of OX40 agonist ivuxolimab in advanced cancers. Looking at the study overall: Partial responses were achieved by three patients, of whom one had hepatocellular carcinoma and two had cutaneous melanoma.

Method: immunoSEQ multiplex PCR; TCRdb's copy keeps in-frame clones and lacks some. Of roughly 81,000 clones in the sample, over 75% were seen once. Concerning this clone: Its cognate antigen is unknown.

Blood sampling took place at baseline, cycle 4 day 1, and cycle 7 day 1. Overall study findings and caveats: Nonresponders included some who also had low normalized T-cell clonal expansion.

CDR1 and CDR2 from the germline V gene are SNHLY and FYNNEI. The length of the CDR3 is 14 residues. The V end lost 1 base, the J end lost 2 bases, and 9 bases lay between the germline ends. The sequences come from CD4+ or CD8+ T cells sorted from blood, collected in a trial of the OX40 agonist ivuxolimab. This chain joins TRBV2 and TRBJ2-7; D might be TRBD2 (6 bases). The receptor's source is an adult with an advanced solid tumor such as melanoma, head and neck, liver or kidney cancer. The CDR3 nucleotides read TGTGCCAGCAGTGAAGGCGGGAAGCCCTACGAGCAGTACTTC. It is translated as CASSEGGKPYEQYF. Full variable domain (outside the CDR3, taken from reference TRBV2 and TRBJ2-7): EPEVTQTPSHQVTQMGQEVILRCVPISNHLYFYWYRQILGQKVEFLVSFYNNEISEKSEIFDDQFSVERPDGSNFTLKIRSTKLEDSAMYFCASSEGGKPYEQYFGPGTRLTVT.